This T cell receptor (beta chain) came from a study of blood T cell repertoires in COVID-19. The wider study: Sources were T cells, B-cell-depleted T cells, or PBMCs; the material itself was cDNA or gDNA.

Assay used: immunoSEQ multiplex PCR; TCRdb lists only in-frame clones, some missing. The sample carries roughly 50,000 clones, around 84% recorded once. Trimming took off 6 bases at V and 2 bases at J, with 8 bases between the two ends. Per germline, CDR1 DFQATT and CDR2 SNEGSKA (reference sequence). CDR3 size: 11 residues. This clonotype originated in a woman older than 75 with acute or convalescent COVID-19. The chain links TRBV20-1 to TRBJ2-7, with a tentative D call TRBD2 (5 bases). Sequencing was performed on peripheral blood. As DNA, the CDR3 is TGCAGTGCCCTCGGGACCTACGAGCAGTACTTC. This gives the protein CSALGTYEQYF.